What follows are 3 T cell receptor beta chains derived from one specimen sequenced in a study of regulatory T cells in long-lasting Graves disease. The time point denotes: newly diagnosed GD, antithyroid drugs for less than 3 months. Researchers made the TCR library from RNA that was extracted from PBMCs. CDR3-region Arm-PCR and iRepertoire HTBI primers produced the TCR beta libraries. TCRdb fed the multiplex PCR reads into MiXCR, producing one record per CDR3 protein. The sample shows more than 400,000 distinct CDR3 sequences, roughly 16% of them seen only once. The same data also contributed to another study, on T cells in Graves' hyperthyroidism and ophthalmopathy.

The material sequenced was peripheral blood mononuclear cells (PBMCs), taken at new diagnosis, from a patient treated with antithyroid drugs. All receptors come from a man between 40 and 49 years old with Graves disease.

This clonotype was detected ten times or more. V usage is TRBV28 and J usage is TRBJ2-1; D tentatively fits TRBD1 or TRBD2 (6 bases each). The germline CDR1 and CDR2 sequences are MDHEN and SYDVKM. Between the trimmed V and J ends, which lost 6 bases and 8 bases, there was a span of 20 bases. CDR3 length equals 15 residues. In nucleotides, the CDR3 is TGTGCCAGCAGCAAACGTGGGGGGCGGCTGGATGAGCAGTTCTTC. Protein product: CASSKRGGRLDEQFF. Filled out from reference TRBV28 and TRBJ2-1, the complete variable domain reads DVKVTQSSRYLVKRTGEKVFLECVQDMDHENMFWYRQDPGLGLRLIYFSYDVKMKEKGDIPEGYSVSREKKERFSLILESASTNQTSMYLCASSKRGGRLDEQFFGPGTRLTVL.

Many counts were recorded for this clonotype. The rearrangement links TRBV28 to TRBJ2-7; D remains ambiguous. Germline values: CDR1 MDHEN, CDR2 SYDVKM. Trimming cost V 2 bases and J 2 bases, with 7 bases left between them. CDR3 length: 13 amino acids. CDR3 sequence reads: CASSLPIAYEQYF. The CDR3 bases are TGTGCCAGCAGTTTACCCATAGCCTACGAGCAGTACTTC.

Notes on this clonotype: With a much larger clone just one base away, this may be a read error. V is TRBV28 and J is TRBJ2-7; D ambiguous. The CDR3 extends over 12 amino acids. Looked up from germline, CDR1 is MDHEN and CDR2 is SYDVKM. The CDR3 DNA reads TGTGCCAGCAGTCGCTTGCCGGGCGAGCCGTACTTC. Translated, it gives CASSRLPGEPYF. Looking up the rest from reference TRBV28 and TRBJ2-7 gives the full variable domain: DVKVTQSSRYLVKRTGEKVFLECVQDMDHENMFWYRQDPGLGLRLIYFSYDVKMKEKGDIPEGYSVSREKKERFSLILESASTNQTSMYLCASSRLPGEPYFGPGTRLTVT.